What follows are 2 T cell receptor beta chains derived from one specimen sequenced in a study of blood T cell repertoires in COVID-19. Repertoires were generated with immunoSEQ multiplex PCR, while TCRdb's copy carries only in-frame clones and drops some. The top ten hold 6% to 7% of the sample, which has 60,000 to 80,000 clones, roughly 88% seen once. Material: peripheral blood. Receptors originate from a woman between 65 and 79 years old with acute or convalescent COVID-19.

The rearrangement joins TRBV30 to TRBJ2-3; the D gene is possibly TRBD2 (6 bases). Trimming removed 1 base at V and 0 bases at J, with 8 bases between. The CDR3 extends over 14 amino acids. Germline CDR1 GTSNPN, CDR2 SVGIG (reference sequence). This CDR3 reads CAWSEGLSTDTQYF. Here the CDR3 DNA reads TGTGCCTGGAGTGAGGGACTTAGCACAGATACGCAGTATTTT.

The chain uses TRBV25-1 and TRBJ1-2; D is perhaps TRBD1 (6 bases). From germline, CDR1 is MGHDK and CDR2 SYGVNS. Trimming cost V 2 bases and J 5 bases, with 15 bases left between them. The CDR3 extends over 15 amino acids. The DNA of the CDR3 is TGTGCCAGCAGTGAAGGGGTCAGGGGCGGTTATGGCTACACCTTC. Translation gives CASSEGVRGGYGYTF.